This TCR beta chain was observed in a study of blood T cell repertoires in COVID-19. Study at large: The study drew acute and convalescent COVID-19 samples from the United States, Italy and Spain. In each case, the material was cDNA or gDNA derived from T cells, B-cell-depleted T cells, or PBMCs.

The CDR3 runs 14 residues. V was pared by 3 bases and J by 4 bases, with 12 bases between. In germline, CDR1 is LNHDA, CDR2 SQIVND (reference sequence). This clone showed up just a few times. In the source study's methods: Quantification of nucleated cells was approximated via reference gene primer amplification. Profiling relied on immunoSEQ multiplex PCR, and the TCRdb table lists in-frame clones only, not all of them. The DNA was the basis for D and trimming; V, J and clone size are from that table. The sample has fewer than 250,000 clones; about 86% are singletons. This sequence joins TRBV19 and TRBJ2-5, with no clear D. The clonotype was recovered from a man aged 50 to 59 with active or convalescent COVID-19. The sample comprised peripheral blood. The CDR3 DNA is TGTGCCAGTAGTATCGGCGGTGTTGGAGAGACCCAGTACTTC. Its translation is CASSIGGVGETQYF.